The entry that follows covers one T cell receptor beta chain sequence. The germline gives CDR1 MNHNS, CDR2 SASEGT. V lost 1 base to trimming and J lost 9 bases; unmatched junction nucleotides: 7. The CDR3 sequence is 15 residues long. This specimen comes from a study of blood T cell repertoires in COVID-19. The method was immunoSEQ multiplex PCR; TCRdb's version includes in-frame clones alone and lacks a portion of them. The top ten clones hold about 2.3% of a sample with about 300,000 clones, roughly 85% of them seen once. This receptor was identified in a woman aged 50 to 65 who had recovered from COVID-19. Sequencing was done on a sample of PBMCs or T cells enriched from blood (not recorded which). This chain joins TRBV6-1 and TRBJ2-1; 9 bases map to TRBD1. CDR3 sequence: CASSEVFGQGSEQFF. For the CDR3, the DNA is TGTGCCAGCAGTGAAGTATTTGGACAGGGGAGTGAGCAGTTCTTC.